The present T cell receptor (beta chain) was sequenced within a study of chemoradiotherapy in HPV16-positive cancers. General observations from the study: During treatment, candidate HPV-specific clones and E7-related motifs expanded in tumor. Functional assays defining HPV-specific T cells used only a couple of HPV16-positive patients. In HPV16-positive patients, HPV-responsive T-cell expansion tracked better recurrence-free survival.

V shed 0 bases and J 4 bases; nucleotides not matched to a gene: 2. Per germline, CDR1 SGDLS and CDR2 YYNGEE. The CDR3 sequence is 16 residues long. Concerning this clone: Its antigen is not identified.

Samples were taken several times over chemoradiotherapy. The repertoire was sequenced with immunoSEQ multiplex PCR; TCRdb's copy has only in-frame clones and lacks some. This table holds about 27,000 clones, about 93% found once. The origin of this receptor is a human donor with HPV-associated anogenital cancer. J is TRBJ2-3 and V is TRBV9; 13 bases map to TRBD2. The sample in question was blood, obtained from a patient who underwent chemoradiotherapy. CDR3 DNA sequence: TGTGCCAGCAGCGTAGGAGGACTAGCGGGAGCAGATACGCAGTATTTT. Its protein is CASSVGGLAGADTQYF.